The 17 T cell receptor beta chains below were found in one sample sequenced in a study of graft-versus-host responses after intestinal transplantation (dated by TCRdb to about 2021). The sample's time point label, decoded: cells obtained before transplantation from donor or recipient. Libraries were constructed by the immunoSEQ multiplex PCR assay. TCRdb provides this immuneACCESS table in a form limited to in-frame rearrangements. Some clones are lacking; in checked studies, under half of them reflect an unresolved V gene, and why the rest are absent is not known. The sample data list fewer than 15,000 clones, and about 28% of these were observed just once. About 3.9% of the sample belongs to the ten largest clones. This specimen was alloreactive CD4+ T cells from a mixed lymphocyte reaction culture, taken before intestinal transplant. Read against the paper, the sample's cell subset or site label means: CFSE-low proliferating T cells sorted from roughly 6-day pre-transplant mixed lymphocyte reaction (GvH or HvG direction). The receptors come from a human patient who received an intestinal transplant.

The chain joins TRBV5-1 to TRBJ1-5, with TRBD1 as a possible D gene (6 bases). From germline, CDR1 is SGHRS and CDR2 YFSETQ. The CDR3 is made up of 14 amino acids. Trimming took 1 base from V and 4 from J, leaving 9 bases between them. CDR3 loop: CASSLTGLNQPQHF. For the CDR3, the DNA is TGCGCCAGCAGCTTGACAGGGCTAAATCAGCCCCAGCATTTT.

Worth noting for this clone: The same CDR3 arises from other DNA sequences in this sample as well. The chain is built from TRBV28 and TRBJ2-7, with D maybe TRBD2 (5 bases). Germline V gene data show CDR1 as MDHEN and CDR2 as SYDVKM. The CDR3 length is 15 residues. V dropped 1 base and J dropped 0 bases, with 10 bases sitting between them. CDR3 DNA sequence: TGTGCCAGCAGTTTATATAGTGGGAGCTCCTACGAGCAGTACTTC. Amino acids: CASSLYSGSSYEQYF.

V gene TRBV18 combines with J gene TRBJ2-7, with 11 nucleotides matching TRBD1. CDR1 is KGHSH and CDR2 is LQKENI in the germline V gene. The CDR3 loop spans 15 amino acids. The ends lost 3 bases at V and 5 bases at J; junction bases unmatched: 6. Here the CDR3 reads CASSPRTGGGHEQYF. The CDR3 DNA sequence: TGTGCCAGCTCACCGCGGACAGGGGGCGGACACGAGCAGTACTTC.

This clone is labeled medium-sized (0.01 to 0.1%). The chain is built from TRBV2 and TRBJ1-1; D is unclear. The CDR3 length is 13 residues. Germline-derived CDR1 and CDR2 are SNHLY and FYNNEI. Trimming shortened V by 9 bases and J by 1 base, and 12 bases separated the two germline ends. CDR3 amino acids: CARTGRRNTEAFF. DNA for the CDR3: TGTGCCAGGACGGGCAGGAGGAACACTGAAGCTTTCTTT. Using reference TRBV2 and TRBJ1-1 for the parts outside the CDR3, the full variable domain is EPEVTQTPSHQVTQMGQEVILRCVPISNHLYFYWYRQILGQKVEFLVSFYNNEISEKSEIFDDQFSVERPDGSNFTLKIRSTKLEDSAMYFCARTGRRNTEAFFGQGTRLTVV.

This clone has only a few counts. The chain uses TRBV10-3 and TRBJ2-3, with TRBD2 matching over 11 bases. The CDR3 length is 16 residues. Trimming removed 5 bases from V and 3 bases from J; junction bases left unmatched: 7. Germline lookup yields CDR1 ENHRY and CDR2 SYGVKD. CDR3 coding DNA: TGTGCCATCAGTTATGCTAGCGGGAGGATAACAGATACGCAGTATTTT. Translating gives CAISYASGRITDTQYF.

J is TRBJ2-7 and V is TRBV18; the match to TRBD1 covers 8 bases. Unmatched junction bases numbered 4, after V lost 4 bases and J lost 5 bases. The germline CDR1 and CDR2 sequences are KGHSH and LQKENI. The CDR3 is 13 amino acids. The CDR3 nucleotides are TGTGCCAGCTCACAGGGACAGGCCAACGAGCAGTACTTC. This codes for CASSQGQANEQYF.

DNA for the CDR3: TGTGCCAGCTCCCCAGCGGGGAATGAGCAGTTCTTC. Encoded protein: CASSPAGNEQFF. This chain links TRBV7-2 with TRBJ2-1; 7 bases line up with TRBD2. The V segment lost 8 bases and the J segment 7 bases; nucleotides outside the gene matches: 5. Germline V gene data show CDR1 as SGHTA and CDR2 as FQGNSA. This CDR3 has 12 amino acids.

About this clone: At the DNA level, this CDR3 is encoded by other sequences in the same sample as well. V is TRBV5-1 and J is TRBJ2-7; D is possibly TRBD1 (5 bases). V lost 3 bases and J 1 base, leaving 14 bases between the germline ends. The CDR3 extends over 15 amino acids. Germline loops: CDR1 SGHRS, CDR2 YFSETQ. CDR3 bases: TGCGCCAGCAGCTGGGTCGATAGGGGATCCTACGAGCAGTACTTC. Translating gives CASSWVDRGSYEQYF.

The chain combines TRBV6-5 with TRBJ2-5, with D perhaps matching TRBD2 (5 bases). The CDR3 spans 14 residues. Germline V gene lookup returns CDR1 MNHEY and CDR2 SVGAGI. Trimming pared 6 bases from V and 5 bases from J, leaving 16 bases between. CDR3 coding DNA: TGTGCCAGCAGAGGGTCCTCAAGAGGGGAGACCCAGTACTTC. The encoded protein is CASRGSSRGETQYF.

The chain combines TRBV6-1 with TRBJ2-2, with a possible D match to TRBD1 (5 bases). CDR1 is MNHNS, CDR2 SASEGT, per germline. V gave up 6 bases and J gave up 2 bases, with 13 bases separating them. The CDR3 sequence is 15 residues long. CDR3 bases: TGTGCCAGCAGGCTGCCAGGGAAAAACACCGGGGAGCTGTTTTTT. It yields the protein CASRLPGKNTGELFF.

By share, this clone counts as medium-sized. The chain has TRBV5-1 and TRBJ2-2; 7 nucleotides align to TRBD1. V lost 0 bases to trimming and J lost 2 bases; unmatched junction nucleotides: 7. CDR3 length: 17 amino acids. In germline, CDR1 is SGHRS, CDR2 YFSETQ. The CDR3 DNA is TGCGCCAGCAGCTTGGTAGGGCAGGGGGTTAACACCGGGGAGCTGTTTTTT. It yields the protein CASSLVGQGVNTGELFF.

The chain couples TRBV5-1 to TRBJ1-4, with D possibly matching TRBD1 (5 bases). The germline gives CDR1 SGHRS, CDR2 YFSETQ. Trimming took 4 bases from V and 8 from J, leaving 18 bases between them. The CDR3 is 15 residues long. CDR3 in DNA: TGCGCCAGCAGCCAGGACGGACGGGGCGGAGAAAAACTGTTTTTT. It yields the protein CASSQDGRGGEKLFF.

This chain links TRBV11-2 with TRBJ2-1; 7 bases are shared with TRBD2. Germline assignment: CDR1 SGHAT and CDR2 FQNNGV. This CDR3 is built from 13 residues. Germline trimming cut 3 bases from V and 6 bases from J; bases unmatched to any gene: 2. CDR3 DNA sequence: TGTGCCAGCAGCTTCGGGACTATCAATGAGCAGTTCTTC. It is translated as CASSFGTINEQFF.

The genes are TRBV9 and TRBJ2-1; D is ambiguous. The germline V gene encodes CDR1 SGDLS and CDR2 YYNGEE. The CDR3 sequence is 15 residues long. Between the trimmed V and J ends, which lost 1 base and 0 bases, there was a span of 8 bases. The CDR3 DNA reads as TGTGCCAGCAGCGTATCTGTCAACTCCTACAATGAGCAGTTCTTC. Translated: CASSVSVNSYNEQFF.

The rearrangement uses TRBV29-1 and TRBJ1-2; D may be TRBD1 (5 bases). Germline CDR1 is SQVTM and CDR2 is ANQGSEA. CDR3 length: 14 residues. The V end was cut by 1 base, the J end by 4 bases, with 13 bases between. CDR3 DNA: TGCAGCGTTGAAGTGGCAGGGACGGTCTATGGCTACACCTTC. This gives the protein CSVEVAGTVYGYTF.

The rearrangement uses TRBV2 and TRBJ1-2; D is uncertain. Germline CDR1 and CDR2: SNHLY and FYNNEI. V shed 6 bases and J shed 2 bases, with 4 bases lying between them. This CDR3 comprises 11 residues. The CDR3 loop is CASSYNYGYTF. DNA for the CDR3: TGTGCCAGCAGCTACAACTATGGCTACACCTTC.

This clone has only a few counts. This chain connects TRBV5-1 to TRBJ2-3; maybe TRBD2 (5 bases). The CDR3 covers 12 residues. Germline V gene sequence: CDR1 SGHRS, CDR2 YFSETQ. V lost 4 bases to trimming and J lost 8 bases, with 11 bases between them. CDR3 amino acids: CASSARGSTQYF. The CDR3, as DNA: TGCGCCAGCAGCGCCCGAGGGAGTACGCAGTATTTT.